This section outlines one TCR beta chain sequence together with its context. What it recognizes is unknown. A universal primer site was added by template switching, and unique molecular identifiers were carried by the cDNA. TCRdb reprocessed the 5' RACE reads via MiXCR and lists one record per CDR3 protein. The table includes nearly 650,000 distinct CDR3 sequences, roughly 6.6% detected once. These data come from a study of identical twins. Findings of the study overall: With monozygotic twins, out-of-frame TCR alpha sharing exceeded what models estimated.

The same specimen was also included in a second study, on yellow fever vaccine responses in identical twins.

This clonotype was obtained from a woman younger than 35 in good health. The sequencing sample was made of PBMCs.

The CDR3 is CASSLGVVRQFF. CDR3 nucleotides: TGTGCCAGCAGCTTAGGAGTAGTCCGACAGTTCTTC. The chain recombines TRBV7-2 with TRBJ2-1; unclear D gene. Germline assignment: CDR1 SGHTA and CDR2 FQGNSA. Trimming took off 1 base at V and 13 bases at J, with 11 bases between the two ends. There are 12 residues in the CDR3.